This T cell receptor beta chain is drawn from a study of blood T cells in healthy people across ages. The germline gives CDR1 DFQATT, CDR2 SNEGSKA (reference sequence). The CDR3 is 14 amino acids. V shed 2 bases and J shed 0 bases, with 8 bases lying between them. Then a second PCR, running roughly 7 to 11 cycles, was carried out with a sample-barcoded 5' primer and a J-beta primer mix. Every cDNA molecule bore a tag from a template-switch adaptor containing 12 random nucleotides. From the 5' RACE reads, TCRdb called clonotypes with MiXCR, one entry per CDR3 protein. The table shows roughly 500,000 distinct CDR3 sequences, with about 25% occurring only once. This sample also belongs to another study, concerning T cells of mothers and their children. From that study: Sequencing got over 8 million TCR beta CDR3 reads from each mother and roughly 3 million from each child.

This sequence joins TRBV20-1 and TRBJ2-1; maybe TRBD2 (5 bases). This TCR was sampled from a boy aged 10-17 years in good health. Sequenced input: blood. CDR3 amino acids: CSARSEDSYNEQFF. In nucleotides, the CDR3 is TGCAGTGCTAGATCGGAGGACTCCTACAATGAGCAGTTCTTC.